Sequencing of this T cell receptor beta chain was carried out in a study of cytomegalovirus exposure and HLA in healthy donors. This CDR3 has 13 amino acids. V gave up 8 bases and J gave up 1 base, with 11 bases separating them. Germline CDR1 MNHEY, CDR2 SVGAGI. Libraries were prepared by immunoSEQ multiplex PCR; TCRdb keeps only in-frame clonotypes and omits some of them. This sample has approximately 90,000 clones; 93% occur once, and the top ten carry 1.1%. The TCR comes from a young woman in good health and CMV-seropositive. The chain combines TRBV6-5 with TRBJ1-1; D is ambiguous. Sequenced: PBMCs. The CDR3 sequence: CASCTKANTEAFF. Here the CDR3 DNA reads TGTGCCAGCTGCACCAAAGCGAACACTGAAGCTTTCTTT.